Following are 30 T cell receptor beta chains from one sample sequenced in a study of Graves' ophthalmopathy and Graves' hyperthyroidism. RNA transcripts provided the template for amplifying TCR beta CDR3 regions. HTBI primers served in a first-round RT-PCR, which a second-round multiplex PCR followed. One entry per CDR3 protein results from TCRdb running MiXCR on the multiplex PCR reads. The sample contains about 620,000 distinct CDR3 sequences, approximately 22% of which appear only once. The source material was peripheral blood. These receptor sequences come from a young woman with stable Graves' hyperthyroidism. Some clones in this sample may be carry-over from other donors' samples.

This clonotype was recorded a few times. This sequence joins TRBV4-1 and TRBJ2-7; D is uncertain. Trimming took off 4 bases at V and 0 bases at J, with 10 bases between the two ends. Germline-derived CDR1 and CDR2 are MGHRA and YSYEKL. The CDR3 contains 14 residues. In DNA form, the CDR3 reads TGCGCCAGCAGCCGAGCTACTGTCTCCTACGAGCAGTACTTC. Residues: CASSRATVSYEQYF.

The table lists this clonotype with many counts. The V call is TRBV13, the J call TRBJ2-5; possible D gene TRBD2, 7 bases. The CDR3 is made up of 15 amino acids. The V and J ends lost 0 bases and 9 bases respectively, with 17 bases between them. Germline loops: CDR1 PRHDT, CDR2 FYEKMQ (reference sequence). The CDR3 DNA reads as TGTGCCAGCAGCTTAGGATCGGCCTGGGGGGGGCCCCAGTACTTC. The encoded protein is CASSLGSAWGGPQYF.

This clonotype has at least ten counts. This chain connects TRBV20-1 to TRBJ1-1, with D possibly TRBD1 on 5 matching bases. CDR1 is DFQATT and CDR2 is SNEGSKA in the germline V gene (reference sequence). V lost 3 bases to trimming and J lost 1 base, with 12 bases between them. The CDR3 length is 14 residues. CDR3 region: CSASPGRENTEAFF. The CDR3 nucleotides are TGCAGTGCTAGCCCGGGACGGGAGAACACTGAAGCTTTCTTT.

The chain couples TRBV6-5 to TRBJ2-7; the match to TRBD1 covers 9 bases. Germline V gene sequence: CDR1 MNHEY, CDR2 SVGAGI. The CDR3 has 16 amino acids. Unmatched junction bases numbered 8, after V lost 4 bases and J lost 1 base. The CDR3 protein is CASSFGTGLRSYEQYF. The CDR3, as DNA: TGTGCCAGCAGTTTTGGGACAGGGCTAAGGTCCTACGAGCAGTACTTC.

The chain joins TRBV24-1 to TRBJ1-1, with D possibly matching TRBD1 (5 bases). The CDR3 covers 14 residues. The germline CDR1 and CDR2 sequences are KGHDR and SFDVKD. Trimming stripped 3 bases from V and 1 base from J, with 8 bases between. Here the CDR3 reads CATSDRGGNTEAFF. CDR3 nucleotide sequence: TGTGCCACCAGTGATCGCGGGGGGAACACTGAAGCTTTCTTT.

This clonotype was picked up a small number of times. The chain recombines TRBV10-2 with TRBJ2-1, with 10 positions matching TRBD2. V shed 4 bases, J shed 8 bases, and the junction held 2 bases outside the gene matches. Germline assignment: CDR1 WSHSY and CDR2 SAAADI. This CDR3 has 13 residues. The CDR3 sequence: CASSGLAGDEQFF. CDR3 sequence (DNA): TGCGCCAGCAGTGGGCTAGCGGGGGATGAGCAGTTCTTC.

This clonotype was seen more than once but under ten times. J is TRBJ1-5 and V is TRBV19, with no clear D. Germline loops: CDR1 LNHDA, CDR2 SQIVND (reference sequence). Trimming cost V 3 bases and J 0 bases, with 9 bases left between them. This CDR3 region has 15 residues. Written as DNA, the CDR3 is TGTGCCAGTAGTATGGCGTGGGATAGCAATCAGCCCCAGCATTTT. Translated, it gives CASSMAWDSNQPQHF.

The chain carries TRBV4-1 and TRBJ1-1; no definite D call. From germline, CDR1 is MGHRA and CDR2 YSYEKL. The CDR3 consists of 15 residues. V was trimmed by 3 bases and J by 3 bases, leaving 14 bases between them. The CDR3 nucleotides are TGCGCCAGCAGCCATCTCATAACAGAAGACACTGAAGCTTTCTTT. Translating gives CASSHLITEDTEAFF.

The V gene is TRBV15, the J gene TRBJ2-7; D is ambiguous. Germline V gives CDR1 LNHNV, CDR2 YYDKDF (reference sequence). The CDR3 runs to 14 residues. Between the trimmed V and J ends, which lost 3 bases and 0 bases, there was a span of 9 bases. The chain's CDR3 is CATSSGQVSYEQYF. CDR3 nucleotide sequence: TGTGCCACCAGCAGTGGTCAGGTCTCCTACGAGCAGTACTTC.

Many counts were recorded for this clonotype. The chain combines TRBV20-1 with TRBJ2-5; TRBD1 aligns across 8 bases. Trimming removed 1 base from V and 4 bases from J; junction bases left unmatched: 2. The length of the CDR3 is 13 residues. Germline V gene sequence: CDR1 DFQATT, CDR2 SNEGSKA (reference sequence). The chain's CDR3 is CSARGQGTETQYF. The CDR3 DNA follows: TGCAGTGCTAGAGGACAGGGGACAGAGACCCAGTACTTC.

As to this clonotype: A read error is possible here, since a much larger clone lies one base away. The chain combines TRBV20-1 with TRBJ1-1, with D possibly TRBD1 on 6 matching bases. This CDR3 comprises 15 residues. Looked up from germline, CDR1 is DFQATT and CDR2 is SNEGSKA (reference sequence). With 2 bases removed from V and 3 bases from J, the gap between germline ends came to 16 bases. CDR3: CSARPPSRGDTEAFF. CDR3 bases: TGCAGTGCTAGACCGCCCAGTAGGGGGGACACTGAAGCTTTCTTT.

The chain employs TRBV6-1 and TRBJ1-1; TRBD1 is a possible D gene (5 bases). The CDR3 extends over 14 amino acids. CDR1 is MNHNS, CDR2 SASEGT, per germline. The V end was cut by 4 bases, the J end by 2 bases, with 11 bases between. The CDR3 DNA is TGTGCCAGCAGTGGGTTAGACAGTAACACTGAAGCTTTCTTT. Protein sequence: CASSGLDSNTEAFF.

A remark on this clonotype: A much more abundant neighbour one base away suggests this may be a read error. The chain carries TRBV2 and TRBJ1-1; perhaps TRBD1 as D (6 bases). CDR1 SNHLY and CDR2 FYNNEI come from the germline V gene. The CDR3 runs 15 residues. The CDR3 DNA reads TGTGCCAGCAGTAGGGAAGGGGGGATGAACACTGGAGCTTTCTTT. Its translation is CASSREGGMNTGAFF.

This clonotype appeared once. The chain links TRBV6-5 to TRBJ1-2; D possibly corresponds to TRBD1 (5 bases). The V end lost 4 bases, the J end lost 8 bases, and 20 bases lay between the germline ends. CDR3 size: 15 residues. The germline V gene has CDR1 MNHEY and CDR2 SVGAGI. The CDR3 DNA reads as TGTGCCAGCAGTTCCATCGGGGCAGCCCGGGAGGGCTACACCTTC. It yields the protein CASSSIGAAREGYTF.

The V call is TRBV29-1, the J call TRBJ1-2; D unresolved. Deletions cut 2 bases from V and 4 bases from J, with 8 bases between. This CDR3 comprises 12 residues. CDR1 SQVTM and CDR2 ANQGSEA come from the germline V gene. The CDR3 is CSVEPGTYGYTF. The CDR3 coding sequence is TGCAGCGTTGAACCGGGTACCTATGGCTACACCTTC. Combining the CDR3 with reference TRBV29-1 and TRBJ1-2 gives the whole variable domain SAVISQKPSRDICQRGTSLTIQCQVDSQVTMMFWYRQQPGQSLTLIATANQGSEATYESGFVIDKFPISRPNLTFSTLTVSNMSPEDSSIYLCSVEPGTYGYTFGSGTRLTVV.

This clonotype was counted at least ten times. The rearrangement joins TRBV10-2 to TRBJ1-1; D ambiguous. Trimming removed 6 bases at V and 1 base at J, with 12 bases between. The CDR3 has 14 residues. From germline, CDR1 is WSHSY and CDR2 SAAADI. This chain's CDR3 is CASRGKPANTEAFF. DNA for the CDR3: TGCGCCAGCAGAGGGAAACCCGCGAACACTGAAGCTTTCTTT.

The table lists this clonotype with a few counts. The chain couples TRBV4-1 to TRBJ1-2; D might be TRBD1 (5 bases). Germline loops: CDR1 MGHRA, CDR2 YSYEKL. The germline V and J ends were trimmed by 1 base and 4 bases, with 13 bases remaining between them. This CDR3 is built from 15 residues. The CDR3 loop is CASSQGMSGGYGYTF. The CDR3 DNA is TGCGCCAGCAGCCAAGGGATGTCGGGGGGCTATGGCTACACCTTC.

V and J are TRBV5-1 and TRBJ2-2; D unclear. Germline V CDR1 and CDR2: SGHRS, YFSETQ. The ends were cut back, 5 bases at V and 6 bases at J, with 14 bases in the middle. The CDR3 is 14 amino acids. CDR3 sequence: CASRHSVGAGELFF. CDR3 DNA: TGCGCCAGCAGGCATTCAGTCGGCGCCGGGGAGCTGTTTTTT.

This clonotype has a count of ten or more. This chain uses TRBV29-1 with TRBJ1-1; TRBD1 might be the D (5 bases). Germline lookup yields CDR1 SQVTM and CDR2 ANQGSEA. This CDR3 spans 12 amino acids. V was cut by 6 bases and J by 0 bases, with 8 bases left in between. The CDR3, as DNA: TGCAGCGTGAGGGACGTGAACACTGAAGCTTTCTTT. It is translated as CSVRDVNTEAFF.

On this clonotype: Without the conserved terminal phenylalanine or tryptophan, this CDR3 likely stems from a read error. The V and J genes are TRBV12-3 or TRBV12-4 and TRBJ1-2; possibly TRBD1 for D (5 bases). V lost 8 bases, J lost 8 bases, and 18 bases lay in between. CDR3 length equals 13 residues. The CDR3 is CASCPQVSGGYTV. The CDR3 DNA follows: TGTGCCAGCTGTCCACAGGTGAGCGGAGGCTACACCGTC.

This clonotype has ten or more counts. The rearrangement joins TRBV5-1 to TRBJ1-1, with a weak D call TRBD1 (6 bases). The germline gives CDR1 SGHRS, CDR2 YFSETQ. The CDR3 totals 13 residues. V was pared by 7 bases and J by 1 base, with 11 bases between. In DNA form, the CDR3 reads TGCGCCAGCTACAGGGTTGGGAACACTGAAGCTTTCTTT. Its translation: CASYRVGNTEAFF.

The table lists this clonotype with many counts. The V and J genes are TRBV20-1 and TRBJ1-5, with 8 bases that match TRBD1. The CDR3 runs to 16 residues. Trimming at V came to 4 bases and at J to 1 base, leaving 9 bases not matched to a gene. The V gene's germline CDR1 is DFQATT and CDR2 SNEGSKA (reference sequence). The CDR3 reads CSATAGRGRSNQPQHF. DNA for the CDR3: TGCAGTGCTACAGCAGGCAGGGGGCGAAGCAATCAGCCCCAGCATTTT.

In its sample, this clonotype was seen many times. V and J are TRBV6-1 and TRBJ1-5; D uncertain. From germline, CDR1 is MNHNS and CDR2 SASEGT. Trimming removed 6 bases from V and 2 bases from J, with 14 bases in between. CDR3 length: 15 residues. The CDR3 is CASRRTQARNQPQHF. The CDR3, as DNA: TGTGCCAGCAGGCGGACGCAGGCCCGCAATCAGCCCCAGCATTTT.

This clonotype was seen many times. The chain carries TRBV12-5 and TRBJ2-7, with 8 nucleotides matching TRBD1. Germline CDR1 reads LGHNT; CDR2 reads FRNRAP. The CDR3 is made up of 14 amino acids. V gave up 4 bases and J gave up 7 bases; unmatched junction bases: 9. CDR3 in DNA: TGTGCTAGTGGTTCCTGGACAGGGACGGGAGAGCAGTACTTC. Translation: CASGSWTGTGEQYF.

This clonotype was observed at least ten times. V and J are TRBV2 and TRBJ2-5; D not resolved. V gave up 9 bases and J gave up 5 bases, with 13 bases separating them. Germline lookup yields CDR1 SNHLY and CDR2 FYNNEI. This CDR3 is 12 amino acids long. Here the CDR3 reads CASLSQIETQYF. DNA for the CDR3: TGTGCCAGTTTGTCACAAATTGAGACCCAGTACTTC.

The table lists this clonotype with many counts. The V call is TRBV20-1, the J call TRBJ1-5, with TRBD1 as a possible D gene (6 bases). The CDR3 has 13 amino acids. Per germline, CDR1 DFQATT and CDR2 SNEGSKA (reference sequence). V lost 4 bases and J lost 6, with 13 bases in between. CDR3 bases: TGCAGTGCTACCCGGACAGCGGGTCAGCCCCAGCATTTT. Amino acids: CSATRTAGQPQHF.

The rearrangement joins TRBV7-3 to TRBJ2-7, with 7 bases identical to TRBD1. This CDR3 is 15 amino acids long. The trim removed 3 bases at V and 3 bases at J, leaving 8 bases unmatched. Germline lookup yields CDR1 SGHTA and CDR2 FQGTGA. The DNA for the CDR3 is TGTGCCAGCAGCTTGGCCCCGGGACAGCTCTACGAGCAGTACTTC. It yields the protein CASSLAPGQLYEQYF.

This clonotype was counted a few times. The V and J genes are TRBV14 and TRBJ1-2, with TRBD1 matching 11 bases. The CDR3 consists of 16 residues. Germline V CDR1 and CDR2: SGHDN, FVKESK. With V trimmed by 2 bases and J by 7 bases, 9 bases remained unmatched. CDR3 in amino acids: CASSQYRDRGKSGYTF. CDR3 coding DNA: TGTGCCAGCAGCCAATATAGGGACAGGGGGAAGAGTGGCTACACCTTC.

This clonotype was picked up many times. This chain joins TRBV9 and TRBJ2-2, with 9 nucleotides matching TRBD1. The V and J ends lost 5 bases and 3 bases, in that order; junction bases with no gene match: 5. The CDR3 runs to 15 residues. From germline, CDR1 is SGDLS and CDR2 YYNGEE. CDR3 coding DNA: TGTGCCAGCAGAACAGGGGGCGGCGACACCGGGGAGCTGTTTTTT. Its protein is CASRTGGGDTGELFF.

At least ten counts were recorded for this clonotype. The DNA of the CDR3 is TGTGCCACCTCGATTGTCTCCGGGGAGCTGTTTTTT. It translates to CATSIVSGELFF. The rearrangement uses TRBV12-3 or TRBV12-4 and TRBJ2-2; D is unresolved. CDR3 length: 12 amino acids. Trimming took 10 bases from V and 6 from J, leaving 12 bases between them.